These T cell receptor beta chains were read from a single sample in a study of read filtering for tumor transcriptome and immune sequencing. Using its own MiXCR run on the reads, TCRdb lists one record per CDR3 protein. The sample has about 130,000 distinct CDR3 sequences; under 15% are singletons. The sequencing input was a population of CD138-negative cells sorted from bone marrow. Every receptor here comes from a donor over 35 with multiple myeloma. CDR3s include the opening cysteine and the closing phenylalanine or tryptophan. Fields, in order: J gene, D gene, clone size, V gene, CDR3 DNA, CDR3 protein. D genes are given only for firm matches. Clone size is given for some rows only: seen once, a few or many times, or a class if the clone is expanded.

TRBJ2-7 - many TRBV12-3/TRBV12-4 TGTGCCAGCAGTAGGCCGGGCGCGACCTACGAGCAGTACTTC CASSRPGATYEQYF
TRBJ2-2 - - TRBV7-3 TGTGCCAGCAGCTTTTTCTCCGGGGAGCTGTTTTTT CASSFFSGELFF
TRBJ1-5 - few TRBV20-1 TGCAGTGCCCATTGGCGGGGGCAGGTCGGGCAGCCCCAGCATTTT CSAHWRGQVGQPQHF
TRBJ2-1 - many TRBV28 TGTGCCAGTGCTACAGGCCGATCCTACAATGAGCAGTTCTTC CASATGRSYNEQFF
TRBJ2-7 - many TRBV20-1 TGCAGTGCAACGACAACAGGCAGGGAGCAGTACTTC CSATTTGREQYF
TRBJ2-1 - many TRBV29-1 TGCAGCGTTGAACGGGGCCCAAATGAAGAGCAGTTCTTC CSVERGPNEEQFF
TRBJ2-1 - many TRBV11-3 TGTGCCAGCAGCCCGGAGGGGTTTAACAATGAGCAGTTCTTC CASSPEGFNNEQFF
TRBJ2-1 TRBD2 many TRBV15 TGTGCCACCAGCGGACGGGAGAAAGGACTAGCGGGAGAGGGTGAGCAGTTCTTC CATSGREKGLAGEGEQFF
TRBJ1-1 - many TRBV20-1 TGCAGTGCTACAAAACAGAGAATGAACACTGAAGCTTTCTTT CSATKQRMNTEAFF
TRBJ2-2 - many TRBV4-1 TGCGCCAGCAGCCGACAGCAGGGCAACGGGGAGCTGTTTTTT CASSRQQGNGELFF
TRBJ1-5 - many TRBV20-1 TGCAGTGCTAGTGAGGACACCACCCGCGCCCAGCATTTT CSASEDTTRAQHF
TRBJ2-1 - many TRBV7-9 TGTGCCAGCAGCTATCAGGGGCATTACAATGAGCAGTTCTTC CASSYQGHYNEQFF
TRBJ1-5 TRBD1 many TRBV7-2 TGTGCCAGCAGCTCGACAGGGATGGGCAATCAGCCCCAGCATTTT CASSSTGMGNQPQHF
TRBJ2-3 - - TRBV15 TGTGCCACCAGCAGAGGCCCCGCCGCAGATACGCAGTATTTT CATSRGPAADTQYF
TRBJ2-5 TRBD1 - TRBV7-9 TGTGCCAGCAGCTTATCAGGGGGCGTGTTTACAGAGACCCAGTACTTC CASSLSGGVFTETQYF
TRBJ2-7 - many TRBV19 TGTGCCAGTTCGGGATTAGGCTACGAGCAGTACTTC CASSGLGYEQYF
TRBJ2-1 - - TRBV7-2 TGTGCCAGCAGCCATCGGAGGACCCCTTACAATGAGCAGTTCTTC CASSHRRTPYNEQFF
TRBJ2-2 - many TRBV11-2 TGTGCCAGCAGCTTGGTGGGAGGTTCCACCGGGGAGCTGTTTTTT CASSLVGGSTGELFF
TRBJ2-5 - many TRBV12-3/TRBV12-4 TGTGCCAGCAGCCCGACGGGGATCGCCGAGACCCAGTACTTC CASSPTGIAETQYF
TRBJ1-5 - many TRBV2 TGTGCCAGCAACCGATTTTATAGCAATCAGCCCCAGCATTTT CASNRFYSNQPQHF
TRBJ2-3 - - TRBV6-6 TGTGCCAGCAGTTACGGCACCATCACAGATACGCAGTATTTT CASSYGTITDTQYF
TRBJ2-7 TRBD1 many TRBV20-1 TGCAGTGCTAGCAAAGACAGGGTCTCCTACGAGCAGTACTTC CSASKDRVSYEQYF
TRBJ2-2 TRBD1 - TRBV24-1 TGTGCCACCAGTGAACCTCGACAGGGTACGGTCTTGCCCGGGGAGCTGTTTTTT CATSEPRQGTVLPGELFF
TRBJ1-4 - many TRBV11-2 TGTGCCAGCAGCTTAGATAACGGCGAAAAACTGTTTTTT CASSLDNGEKLFF
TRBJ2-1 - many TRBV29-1 TGCAGCGTTGATATTCCCTCGGGGGCCGGCTCCTACAATGAGCAGTTCTTC CSVDIPSGAGSYNEQFF
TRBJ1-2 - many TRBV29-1 TGCAGCGTCTACCGGGACACGGCAAAGGATGGCTACACCTTC CSVYRDTAKDGYTF
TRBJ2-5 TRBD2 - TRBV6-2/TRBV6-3 TGTGCCAGCAGAAATAGCGGGGCGGGGGAGACCCAGTACTTC CASRNSGAGETQYF
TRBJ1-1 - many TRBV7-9 TGTGCCAGCAGCTTACGGCTGGACGGTGAAGCTTTCTTT CASSLRLDGEAFF
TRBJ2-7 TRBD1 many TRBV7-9 TGTGCCAGCAGCTTAATGGGACAGGGATTACGAGGGCAGTACTTC CASSLMGQGLRGQYF
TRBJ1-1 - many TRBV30 TGTGCCTGGAGTATACAAGAGAACACTGAAGCTTTCTTT CAWSIQENTEAFF
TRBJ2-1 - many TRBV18 TGTGCCAGCTCACCTTCAAGCGGCAAACGGTCCTACAATGAGCAGTTCTTC CASSPSSGKRSYNEQFF
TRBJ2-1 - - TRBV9 TGTGCCAGCAGCGTCGGCCAGACTAACAATGAGCAGTTCTTC CASSVGQTNNEQFF
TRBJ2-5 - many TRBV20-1 TGCAGTGCTAGAGAAGGGGGTACGGAGACCCAGTACTTC CSAREGGTETQYF
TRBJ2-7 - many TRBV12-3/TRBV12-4 TGTGCCAGCAAACTTACCGGGTCCCCCTCCTACGAGCAGTACTTC CASKLTGSPSYEQYF
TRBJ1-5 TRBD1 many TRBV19 TGTGCCAGTAGTCCCCGGACAGGAACAAGCAATCAGCCCCAGCATTTT CASSPRTGTSNQPQHF
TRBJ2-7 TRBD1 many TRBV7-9 TGTGCCAGCAGCAACTCACAGGCCGCAGGGGGCGAGCAGTACTTC CASSNSQAAGGEQYF
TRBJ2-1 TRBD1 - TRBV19 TGTGCCAGTAGTCGAGACAGGGAGTCCTACAATGAGCAGTTCTTC CASSRDRESYNEQFF
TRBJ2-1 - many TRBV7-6 TGTGCCACCCGGGACTCCCCCGCCCATGAGCAGTTCTTC CATRDSPAHEQFF
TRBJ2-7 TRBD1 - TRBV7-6 TGTGCCAGCAGCCCAGGGACAGGGGCTGGCGAGCAGTACTTC CASSPGTGAGEQYF
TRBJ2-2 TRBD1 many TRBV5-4 TGTGCCAGCAGCTCCTGGCAGGGGGACGGCACCGGGGAGCTGTTTTTT CASSSWQGDGTGELFF
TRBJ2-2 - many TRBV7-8 TGTGCCAGCAGCTCCCCTGCCCTGACCGGGGAGCTGTTTTTT CASSSPALTGELFF
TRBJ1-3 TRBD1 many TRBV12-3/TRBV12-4 TGTGCCAGCAGTTTCCAGGGGGGCAGGGTGTTCCCCAAGGACACCATATATTTT CASSFQGGRVFPKDTIYF
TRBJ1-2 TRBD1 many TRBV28 TGTGCCAGCAGTTTATCCGGACAGGTTTACGGCTACACCTTC CASSLSGQVYGYTF
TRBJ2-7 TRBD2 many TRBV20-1 TGCAGTGCTAGATTAGCGGGAGGTCTCTACGAGCAGTACTTC CSARLAGGLYEQYF
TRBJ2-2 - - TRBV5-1 TGCGCCAGCAGCTTGGGAGTGACAGGGAACACCGGGGAGCTGTTTTTT CASSLGVTGNTGELFF
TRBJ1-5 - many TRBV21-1 TGTGCCAGCAGCATAAGGTGTCAGCCCCAGCATTTT CASSIRCQPQHF
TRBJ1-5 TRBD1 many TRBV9 TGTGCCAGCAGCCCCGGACAGGGGGCTCAGCCCCAGCATTTT CASSPGQGAQPQHF
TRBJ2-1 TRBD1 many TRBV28 TGTGCCAGCAGTTTAGGGACAGGGGCTAGCACTCTCAATGAGCAGTTCTTC CASSLGTGASTLNEQFF
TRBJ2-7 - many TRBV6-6 TGTGCCAGCAGTTACGAGGGGGGCTACTACGAGCAGTACTTC CASSYEGGYYEQYF
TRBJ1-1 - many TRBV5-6 TGTGCCAGCAGCTTGGAAGGGGGATCGACGGAAGCTTTCTTT CASSLEGGSTEAFF
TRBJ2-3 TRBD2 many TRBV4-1 TGCGCCAGCAGCCAAGATCGGGCTAGCGGGAGTCGGGTATCAGAAACAGATACGCAGTATTTT CASSQDRASGSRVSETDTQYF
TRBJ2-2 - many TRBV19 TGTGCCAGTAGTCCTCGGAGAGACGGGGAGCTGTTTTTT CASSPRRDGELFF
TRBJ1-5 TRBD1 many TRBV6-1 TGTGCCAGCAGATGGACAGGGGGCCATCAGCCCCAGCATTTT CASRWTGGHQPQHF
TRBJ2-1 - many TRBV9 TGTGCCAGCAGCGCCGCAGGGGTTTCCTACAATGAGCAGTTCTTC CASSAAGVSYNEQFF
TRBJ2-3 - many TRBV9 TGTGCCAGCAGCACCCGCGACGGGGTTGGCCTAGGTAGTGGCACAGATACGCAGTATTTT CASSTRDGVGLGSGTDTQYF
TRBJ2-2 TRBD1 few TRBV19 TGTGCCAGTAGTCCGCGACAGGGGGGGAGTAGCGGGGAGCTGTTTTTT CASSPRQGGSSGELFF
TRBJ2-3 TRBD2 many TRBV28 TGTGCCGGGACTAGCGGGAGTACCTTAAGCACAGATACGCAGTATTTT CAGTSGSTLSTDTQYF
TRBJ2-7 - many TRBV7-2 TGTGCCAGCAGCTTAGGGAGGGCGGGGACCTACGAGCAGTACTTC CASSLGRAGTYEQYF